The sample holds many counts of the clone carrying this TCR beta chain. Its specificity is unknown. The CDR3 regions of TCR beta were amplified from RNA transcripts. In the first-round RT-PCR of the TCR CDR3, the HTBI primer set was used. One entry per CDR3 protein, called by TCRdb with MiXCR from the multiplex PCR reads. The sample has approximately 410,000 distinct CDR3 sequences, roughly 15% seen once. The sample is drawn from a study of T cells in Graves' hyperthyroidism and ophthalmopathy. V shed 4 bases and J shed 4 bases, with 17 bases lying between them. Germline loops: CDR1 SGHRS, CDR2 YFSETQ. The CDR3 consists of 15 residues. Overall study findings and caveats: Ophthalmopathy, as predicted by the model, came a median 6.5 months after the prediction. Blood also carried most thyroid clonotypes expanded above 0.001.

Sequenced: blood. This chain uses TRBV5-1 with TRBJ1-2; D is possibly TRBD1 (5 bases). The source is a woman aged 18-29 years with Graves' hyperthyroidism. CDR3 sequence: CASSPRDSYLYGYTF. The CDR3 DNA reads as TGCGCCAGCAGCCCCCGCGACAGTTATCTCTATGGCTACACCTTC.